This TCR beta chain stems from a study of blood T cell repertoires in COVID-19. Study background: Recovered status applied to Cohort 3 donors who had two consecutive negative PCRs. It also applied to those with clearance or with symptom resolution. Nucleic acid was either cDNA or gDNA, and it came from T cells, B-cell-depleted T cells, or PBMCs.

In its sample, this clone was seen once. Profiling relied on immunoSEQ multiplex PCR, and the TCRdb table lists in-frame clones only, not all of them. This table holds around 140,000 clones, 84% found once. V was pared by 3 bases and J by 1 base, with 12 bases of the junction left unmatched. This CDR3 comprises 18 residues. Germline-derived CDR1 and CDR2 are SGHTS and YDEGEE. Assignment of participants to cohorts was predicated upon participant-reported clinical history. This chain uses TRBV5-8 with TRBJ2-1; 8 nucleotides align to TRBD2. The receptor was isolated from a man aged 50-60 years in a cohort exposed to, infected with or recovered from COVID-19 (not recorded which). The sequenced material came from PBMCs or T cells enriched from blood (not recorded which). The CDR3 nucleotides are TGTGCCAGCAGCTCCTCGGGAGGGAGCCGTATATCCTACAATGAGCAGTTCTTC. This encodes CASSSSGGSRISYNEQFF.